This T cell receptor (beta chain) was recorded in a study of shared clonotypes between healthy human individuals. Study-level background: A donor's plate count was three for CD4 naive and three for CD4 memory; CD8 naive had two and CD8 memory one.

It was CD45RO-negative cells, positively selected for CCR7, that made up naive CD8 cells, with terminally differentiated effector memory CD45RA+ cells excluded. Trimming took 7 bases from V and 3 from J, leaving 13 bases between them. CDR1 and CDR2 (germline): MDHEN, SYDVKM. The CDR3 covers 14 residues. This clone was counted between two and nine times. The assay was immunoSEQ multiplex PCR, and TCRdb's table has in-frame clones only and misses some. The table lists hundreds of thousands of clones, around 95% of them singletons. This receptor was taken from a woman aged 25 to 39 in good health. V usage is TRBV28 and J usage is TRBJ1-5; maybe TRBD1 (5 bases). Sequenced input: naive CD8+ T cells sorted from blood. CDR3 sequence: CASTLGLNNQPQHF. The CDR3 coding sequence is TGTGCCAGCACCCTGGGGCTGAACAATCAGCCCCAGCATTTT.